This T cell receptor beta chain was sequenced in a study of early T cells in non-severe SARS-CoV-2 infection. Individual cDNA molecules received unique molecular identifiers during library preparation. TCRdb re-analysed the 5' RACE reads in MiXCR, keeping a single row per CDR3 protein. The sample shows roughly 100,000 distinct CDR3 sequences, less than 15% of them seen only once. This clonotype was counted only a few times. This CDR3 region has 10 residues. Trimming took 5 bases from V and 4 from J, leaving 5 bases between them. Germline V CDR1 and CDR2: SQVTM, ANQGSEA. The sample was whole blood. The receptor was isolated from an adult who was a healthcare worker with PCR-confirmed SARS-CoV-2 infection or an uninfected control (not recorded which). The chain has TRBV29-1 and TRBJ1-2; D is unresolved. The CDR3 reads CSVLSYGYTF. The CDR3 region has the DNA TGCAGCGTTTTATCCTATGGCTACACCTTC.